This T cell receptor (beta chain) was captured in a study of cytomegalovirus exposure and HLA in healthy donors. Study findings and constraints: A later analysis associated 15,000 or so TCR beta sequences with HLA alleles at a 0.05 false discovery rate. A later analysis showed HLA-associated TCR beta chains outstripping equally common others in clonal expansion.

A multiplex PCR was run with 60 Vbeta primers and 13 Jbeta primers. Sequenced by immunoSEQ multiplex PCR; TCRdb stores in-frame clones only, minus some. The sample has 120,000 or so clones; around 86% are singletons. This CDR3 is built from 15 residues. Trimming removed 2 bases from V and 8 bases from J, with 15 bases in between. CDR1 and CDR2 from the germline V gene are MNHEY and SVGAGI. This clone turned up a few times. The antigen is not known. The TCR sequence derives from a man aged 35 to 55 in good health and CMV-seronegative. The rearrangement uses TRBV6-5 and TRBJ1-4; D may be TRBD1 (5 bases). Sequencing was performed on PBMCs. The CDR3 protein is CASSYGAKTKEKLFF. CDR3 sequence (DNA): TGTGCCAGCAGTTACGGGGCCAAAACGAAAGAAAAACTGTTTTTT.